This T cell receptor (beta chain) stems from a study of T cell responses to AZD1222 COVID-19 vaccine. About the study: Pooling of second doses given at about 4 or about 12 weeks was done.

V was shortened by 4 bases and J by 12 bases, with 13 bases between the two germline ends. Germline V gene sequence: CDR1 MGHDK, CDR2 SYGVNS. The CDR3 spans 12 residues. This clone was detected once. Sequencing used immunoSEQ multiplex PCR; TCRdb keeps in-frame clones, though not all of them. Here the sample spans roughly 120,000 clones, over 75% being singletons. The sequencing here drew on peripheral blood, taken on day 0 of AZD1222 vaccination. This receptor was obtained from an adult in good health. The chain uses TRBV25-1 and TRBJ2-1; D is perhaps TRBD2 (6 bases). The CDR3 reads CASSAVRDSQFF. As DNA, the CDR3 is TGTGCCAGCAGTGCGGTCCGGGACTCGCAGTTCTTC.